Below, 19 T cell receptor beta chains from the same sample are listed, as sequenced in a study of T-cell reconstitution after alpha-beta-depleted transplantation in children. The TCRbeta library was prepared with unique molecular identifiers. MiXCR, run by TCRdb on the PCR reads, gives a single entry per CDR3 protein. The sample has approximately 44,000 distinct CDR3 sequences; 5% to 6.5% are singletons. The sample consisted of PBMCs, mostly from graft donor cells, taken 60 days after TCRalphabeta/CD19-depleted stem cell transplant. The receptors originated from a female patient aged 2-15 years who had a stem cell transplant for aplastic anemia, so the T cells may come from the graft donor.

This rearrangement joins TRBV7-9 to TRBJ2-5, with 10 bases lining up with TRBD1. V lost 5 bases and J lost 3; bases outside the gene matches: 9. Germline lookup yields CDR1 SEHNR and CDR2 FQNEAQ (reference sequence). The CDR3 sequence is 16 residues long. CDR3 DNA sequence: TGTGCCAGCAGCCTAATGGACAGGGGGTATGAAGAGACCCAGTACTTC. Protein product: CASSLMDRGYEETQYF.

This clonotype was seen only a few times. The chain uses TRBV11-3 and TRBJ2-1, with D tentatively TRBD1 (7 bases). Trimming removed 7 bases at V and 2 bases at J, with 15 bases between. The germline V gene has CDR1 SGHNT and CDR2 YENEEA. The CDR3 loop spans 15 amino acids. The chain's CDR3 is CASTKGAGPYNEQFF. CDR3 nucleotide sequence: TGTGCCAGCACCAAGGGGGCGGGACCCTACAATGAGCAGTTCTTC.

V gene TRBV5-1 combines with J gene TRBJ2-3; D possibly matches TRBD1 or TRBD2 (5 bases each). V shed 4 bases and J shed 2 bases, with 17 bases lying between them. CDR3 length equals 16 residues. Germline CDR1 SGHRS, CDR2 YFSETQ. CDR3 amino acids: CASSVPGRPHTDTQYF. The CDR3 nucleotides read TGCGCCAGCAGCGTACCGGGACGCCCCCACACAGATACGCAGTATTTT.

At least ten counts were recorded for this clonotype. CDR3 nucleotide sequence: TGCGCCAGCAGCCATCCAGAGACAGATAGCACAGATACGCAGTATTTT. This codes for CASSHPETDSTDTQYF. The chain carries TRBV4-1 and TRBJ2-3; possible D gene TRBD1, 5 bases. CDR3 length equals 16 residues. V lost 3 bases, J lost 0 bases, and 13 bases lay in between. From germline, CDR1 is MGHRA and CDR2 YSYEKL.

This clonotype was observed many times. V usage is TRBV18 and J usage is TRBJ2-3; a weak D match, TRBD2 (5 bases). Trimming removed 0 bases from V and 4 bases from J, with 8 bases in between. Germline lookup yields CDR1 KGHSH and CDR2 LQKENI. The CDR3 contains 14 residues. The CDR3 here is CASSPPLLADTQYF. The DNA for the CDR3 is TGTGCCAGCTCACCACCGTTACTAGCAGATACGCAGTATTTT.

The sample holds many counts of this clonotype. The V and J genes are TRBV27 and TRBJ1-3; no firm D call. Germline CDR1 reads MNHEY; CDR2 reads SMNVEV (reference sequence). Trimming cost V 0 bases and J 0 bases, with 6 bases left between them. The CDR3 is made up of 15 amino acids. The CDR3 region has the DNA TGTGCCAGCAGTTTATCGGCGCCCTCTGGAAACACCATATATTTT. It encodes CASSLSAPSGNTIYF.

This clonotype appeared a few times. The CDR3 DNA reads TGTGCCTGGAGTACCGGGGGGGCCTCCCAGTTCTTC. Protein: CAWSTGGASQFF. V gene TRBV30 combines with J gene TRBJ2-1, with 8 bases matching TRBD2. Germline CDR1 and CDR2: GTSNPN and SVGIG (reference sequence). CDR3 length equals 12 residues. The trim removed 2 bases at V and 13 bases at J, leaving 7 bases unmatched.

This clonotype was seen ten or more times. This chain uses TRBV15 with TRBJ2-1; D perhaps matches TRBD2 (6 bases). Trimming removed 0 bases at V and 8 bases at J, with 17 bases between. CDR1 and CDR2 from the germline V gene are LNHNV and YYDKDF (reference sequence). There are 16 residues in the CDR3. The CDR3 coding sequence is TGTGCCACCAGCAGAGATTTGGGGACTCCCCCGGATGAGCAGTTCTTC. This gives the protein CATSRDLGTPPDEQFF.

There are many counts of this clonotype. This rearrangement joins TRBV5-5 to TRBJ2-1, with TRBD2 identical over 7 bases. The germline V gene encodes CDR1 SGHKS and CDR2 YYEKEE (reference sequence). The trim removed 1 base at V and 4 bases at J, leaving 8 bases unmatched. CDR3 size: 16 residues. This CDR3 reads CASSLNTGGRYNEQFF. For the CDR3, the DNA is TGTGCCAGCAGCTTGAATACGGGGGGTCGATACAATGAGCAGTTCTTC.

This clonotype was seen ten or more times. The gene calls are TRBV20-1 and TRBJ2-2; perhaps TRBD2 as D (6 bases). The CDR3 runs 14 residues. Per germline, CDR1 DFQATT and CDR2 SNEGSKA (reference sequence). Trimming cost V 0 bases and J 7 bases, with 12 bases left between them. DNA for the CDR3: TGCAGTGCTAGAGATTCGGGAGCGAACGGGGAGCTGTTTTTT. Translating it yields CSARDSGANGELFF.

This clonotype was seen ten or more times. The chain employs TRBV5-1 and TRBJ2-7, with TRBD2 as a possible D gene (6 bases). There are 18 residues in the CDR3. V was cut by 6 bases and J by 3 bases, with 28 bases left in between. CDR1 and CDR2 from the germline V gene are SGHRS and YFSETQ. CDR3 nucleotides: TGCGCCAGCACTAGAGACGTGGGACTCAATTCCATCGGCTACGAGCAGTACTTC. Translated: CASTRDVGLNSIGYEQYF.

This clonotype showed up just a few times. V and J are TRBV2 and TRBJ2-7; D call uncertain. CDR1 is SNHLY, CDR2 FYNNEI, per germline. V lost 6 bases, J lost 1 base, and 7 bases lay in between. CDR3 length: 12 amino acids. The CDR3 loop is CASRRVSYEQYF. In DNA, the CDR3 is TGTGCCAGCAGAAGGGTTTCCTACGAGCAGTACTTC.

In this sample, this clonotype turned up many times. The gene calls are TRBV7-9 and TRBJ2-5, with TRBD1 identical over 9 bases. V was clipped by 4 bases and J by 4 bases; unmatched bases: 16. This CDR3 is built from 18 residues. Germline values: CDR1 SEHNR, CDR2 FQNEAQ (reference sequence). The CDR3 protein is CASSYFLGTGYGRETQYF. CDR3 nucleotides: TGTGCCAGCAGCTATTTTCTGGGGACAGGGTATGGTCGAGAGACCCAGTACTTC.

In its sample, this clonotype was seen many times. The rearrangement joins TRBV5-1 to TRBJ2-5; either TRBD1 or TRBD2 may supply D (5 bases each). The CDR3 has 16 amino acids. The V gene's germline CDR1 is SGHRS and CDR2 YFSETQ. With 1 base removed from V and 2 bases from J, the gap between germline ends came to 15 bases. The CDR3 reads CASSLMATWGQETQYF. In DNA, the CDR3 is TGCGCCAGCAGCTTGATGGCAACCTGGGGGCAAGAGACCCAGTACTTC.

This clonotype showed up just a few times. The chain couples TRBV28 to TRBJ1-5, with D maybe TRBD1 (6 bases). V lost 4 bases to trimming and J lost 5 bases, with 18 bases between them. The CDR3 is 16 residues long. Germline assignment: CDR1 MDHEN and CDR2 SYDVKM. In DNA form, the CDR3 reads TGTGCCAGCAGTTCGGTCCGGGACACCATTCATCAGCCCCAGCATTTT. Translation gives CASSSVRDTIHQPQHF.

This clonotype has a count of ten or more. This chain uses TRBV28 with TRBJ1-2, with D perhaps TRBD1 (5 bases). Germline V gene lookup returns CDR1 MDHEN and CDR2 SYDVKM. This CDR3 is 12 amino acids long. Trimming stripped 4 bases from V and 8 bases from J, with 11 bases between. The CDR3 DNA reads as TGTGCCAGCAGTTCGCAGGGCGGGGGCTACACCTTC. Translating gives CASSSQGGGYTF.

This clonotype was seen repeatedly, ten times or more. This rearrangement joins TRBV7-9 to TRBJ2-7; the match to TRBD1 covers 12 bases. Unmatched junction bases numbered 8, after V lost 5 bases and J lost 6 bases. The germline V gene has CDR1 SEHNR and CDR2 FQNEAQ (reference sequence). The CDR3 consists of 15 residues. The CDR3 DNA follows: TGTGCCAGCAGCCCGGGACAGGGGGCGAGGGGCGAGCAGTACGTC. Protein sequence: CASSPGQGARGEQYV.

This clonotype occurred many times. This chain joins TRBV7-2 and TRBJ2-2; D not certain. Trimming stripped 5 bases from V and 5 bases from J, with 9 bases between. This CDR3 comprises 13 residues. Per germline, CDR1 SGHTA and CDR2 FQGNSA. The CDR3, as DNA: TGTGCCAGCAGCGCGGTGGGAACCGGGGAGCTGTTTTTT. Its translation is CASSAVGTGELFF.

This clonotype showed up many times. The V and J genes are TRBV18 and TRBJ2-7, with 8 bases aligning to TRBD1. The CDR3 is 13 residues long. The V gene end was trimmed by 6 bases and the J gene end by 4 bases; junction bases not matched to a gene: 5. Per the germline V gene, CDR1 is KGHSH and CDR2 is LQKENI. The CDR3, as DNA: TGTGCCAGCTCCACGGGACAGGTATACGAGCAGTACTTC. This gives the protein CASSTGQVYEQYF.